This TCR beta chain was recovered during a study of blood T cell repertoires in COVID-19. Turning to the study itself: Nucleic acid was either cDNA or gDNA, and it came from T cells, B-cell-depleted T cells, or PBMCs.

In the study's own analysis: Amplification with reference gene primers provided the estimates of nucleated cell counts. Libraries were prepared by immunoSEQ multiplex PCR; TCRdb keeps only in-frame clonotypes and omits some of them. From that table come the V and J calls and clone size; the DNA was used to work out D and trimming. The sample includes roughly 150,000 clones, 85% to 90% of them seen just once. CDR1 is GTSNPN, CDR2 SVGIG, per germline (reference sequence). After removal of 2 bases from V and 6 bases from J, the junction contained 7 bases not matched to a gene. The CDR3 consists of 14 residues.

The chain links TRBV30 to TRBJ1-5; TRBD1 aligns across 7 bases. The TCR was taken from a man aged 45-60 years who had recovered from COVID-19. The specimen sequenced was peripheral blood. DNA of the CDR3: TGTGCCTGGAGTCTCAGGGGGACAGTTCAGCCCCAGCATTTT. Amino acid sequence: CAWSLRGTVQPQHF.